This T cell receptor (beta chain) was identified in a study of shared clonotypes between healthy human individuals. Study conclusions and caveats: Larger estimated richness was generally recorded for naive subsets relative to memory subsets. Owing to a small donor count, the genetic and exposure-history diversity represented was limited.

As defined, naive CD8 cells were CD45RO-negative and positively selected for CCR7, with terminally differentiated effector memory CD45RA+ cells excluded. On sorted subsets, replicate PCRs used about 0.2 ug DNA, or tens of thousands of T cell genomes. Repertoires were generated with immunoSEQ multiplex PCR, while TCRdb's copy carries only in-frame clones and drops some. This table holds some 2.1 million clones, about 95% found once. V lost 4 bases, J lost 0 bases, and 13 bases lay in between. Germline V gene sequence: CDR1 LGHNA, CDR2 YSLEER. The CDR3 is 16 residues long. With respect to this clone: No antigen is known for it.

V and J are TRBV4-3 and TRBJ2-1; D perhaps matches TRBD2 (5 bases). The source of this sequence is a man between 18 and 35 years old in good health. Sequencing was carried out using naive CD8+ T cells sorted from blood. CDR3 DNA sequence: TGCGCCAGCAGCCGGGGTTCTGGGAGCTCCTACAATGAGCAGTTCTTC. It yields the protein CASSRGSGSSYNEQFF.